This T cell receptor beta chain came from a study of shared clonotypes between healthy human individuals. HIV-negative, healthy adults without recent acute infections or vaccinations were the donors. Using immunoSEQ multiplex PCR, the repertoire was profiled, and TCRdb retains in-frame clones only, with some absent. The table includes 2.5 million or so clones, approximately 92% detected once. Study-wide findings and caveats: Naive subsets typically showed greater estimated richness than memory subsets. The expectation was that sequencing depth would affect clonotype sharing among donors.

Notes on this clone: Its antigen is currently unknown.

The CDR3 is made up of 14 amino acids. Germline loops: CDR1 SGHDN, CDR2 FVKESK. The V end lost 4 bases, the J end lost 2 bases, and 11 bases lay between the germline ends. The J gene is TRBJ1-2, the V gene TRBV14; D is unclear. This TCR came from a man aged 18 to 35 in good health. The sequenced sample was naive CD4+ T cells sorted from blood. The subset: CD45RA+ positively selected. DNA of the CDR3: TGTGCCAGCAGCCCGGGGAGCCCGAACTATGGCTACACCTTC. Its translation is CASSPGSPNYGYTF.